This T cell receptor beta chain was observed in a study of blood T cell repertoires in COVID-19. CDR3 length equals 13 residues. V lost 3 bases, J lost 5 bases, and 10 bases lay in between. Looked up from germline, CDR1 is MNHEY and CDR2 is SVGEGT. Using immunoSEQ multiplex PCR, the repertoire was profiled, and TCRdb retains in-frame clones only, with some absent. The table lists approximately 74,000 clones, approximately 80% of them singletons. The sequenced sample was peripheral blood. This TCR derives from a woman of 80 years or more with active or convalescent COVID-19. This chain connects TRBV6-2 or TRBV6-3 to TRBJ1-2; D remains ambiguous. The CDR3 protein is CASSYTAGYGYTF. The CDR3, as DNA: TGTGCCAGCAGTTATACGGCCGGGTATGGCTACACCTTC.